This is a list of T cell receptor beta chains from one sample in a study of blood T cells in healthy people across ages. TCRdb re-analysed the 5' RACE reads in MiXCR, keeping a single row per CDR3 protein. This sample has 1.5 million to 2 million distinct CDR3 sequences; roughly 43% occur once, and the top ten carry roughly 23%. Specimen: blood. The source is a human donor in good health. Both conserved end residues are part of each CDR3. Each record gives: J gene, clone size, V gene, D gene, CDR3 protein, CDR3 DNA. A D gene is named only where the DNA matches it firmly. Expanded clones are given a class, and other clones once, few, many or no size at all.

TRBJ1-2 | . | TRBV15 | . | CATTPNPLQGRGAGYTF | TGTGCCACCACCCCAAATCCATTACAGGGTCGGGGTGCTGGCTACACCTTC
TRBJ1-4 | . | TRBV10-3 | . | CASSKGLEEKLFF | TGTGCCAGCAGCAAGGGGCTAGAGGAAAAACTGTTTTTT
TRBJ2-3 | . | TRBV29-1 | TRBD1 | CSAEQGVDTQYF | TGCAGCGCCGAACAGGGGGTAGATACGCAGTATTTT
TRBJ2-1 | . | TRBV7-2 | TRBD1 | CASSPDRARTINEQFF | TGTGCCAGCAGCCCGGACAGGGCTCGTACTATCAATGAGCAGTTCTTC
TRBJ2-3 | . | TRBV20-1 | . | CSARDGGDARWDTQYF | TGCAGTGCTAGAGATGGAGGGGACGCGCGGTGGGATACGCAGTATTTT
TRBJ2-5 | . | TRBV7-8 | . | CASSTRAGYRAQETQYF | TGTGCCAGCAGTACCCGGGCGGGGTACCGGGCACAAGAGACCCAGTACTTC
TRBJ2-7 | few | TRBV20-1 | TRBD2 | CSASRASGAYEQYF | TGCAGTGCTAGTCGGGCTAGCGGGGCCTACGAGCAGTACTTC
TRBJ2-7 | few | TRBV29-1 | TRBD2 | CSVEDSGGSYEQYF | TGCAGCGTTGAAGATAGCGGGGGAAGTTACGAGCAGTACTTC
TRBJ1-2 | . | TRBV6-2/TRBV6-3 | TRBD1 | CASSYTDRDYYGYTF | TGTGCCAGCAGTTACACGGACAGGGATTATTATGGCTACACCTTC
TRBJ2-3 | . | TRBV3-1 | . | CASSQEGVPFRTDTQYF | TGTGCCAGCAGCCAAGAAGGGGTACCGTTCCGGACAGATACGCAGTATTTT
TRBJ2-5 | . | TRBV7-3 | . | CASSLGSRQAQETQYF | TGTGCCAGCAGCTTAGGGTCTCGGCAGGCCCAAGAGACCCAGTACTTC
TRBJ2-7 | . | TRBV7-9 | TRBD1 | CASSSTGLPYEQYF | TGTGCCAGCAGCTCGACAGGGTTGCCCTACGAGCAGTACTTC
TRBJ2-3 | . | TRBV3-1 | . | CASSPLPGLARVAHTQYF | TGTGCCAGCAGCCCCCTCCCGGGTCTAGCGAGAGTGGCGCATACGCAGTATTTT
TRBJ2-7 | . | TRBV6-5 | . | CASSLLDYNNEQYF | TGTGCCAGCAGTTTACTAGACTACAACAATGAGCAGTACTTC
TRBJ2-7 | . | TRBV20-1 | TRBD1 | CTAPGDRGYNEQYF | TGCACTGCCCCTGGGGACAGGGGGTACAATGAGCAGTACTTC
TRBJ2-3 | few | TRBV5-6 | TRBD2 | CASSLALRGGTDTQYF | TGTGCCAGCAGCTTGGCCCTGCGGGGGGGCACAGATACGCAGTATTTT
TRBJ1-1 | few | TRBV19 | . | CASKPSGRLNTEAFF | TGTGCCAGTAAACCCTCCGGACGGCTTAACACTGAAGCTTTCTTT
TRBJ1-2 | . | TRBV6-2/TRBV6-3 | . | CASSYGVREGYGYTF | TGTGCCAGCAGTTACGGGGTTCGGGAAGGCTATGGCTACACCTTC
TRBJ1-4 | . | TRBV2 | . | CASSVYGDDGTPLFF | TGTGCCAGCAGTGTATACGGTGATGATGGGACGCCACTGTTTTTT
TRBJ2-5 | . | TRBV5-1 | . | CASSLGPEPFARQETQYF | TGCGCCAGCAGCTTGGGGCCAGAGCCCTTCGCCCGTCAAGAGACCCAGTACTTC
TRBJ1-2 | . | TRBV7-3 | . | CVSSLMGGDYGYTF | TGTGTCAGCAGCTTAATGGGGGGGGACTATGGCTACACCTTC
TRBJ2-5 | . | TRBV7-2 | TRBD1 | CASRPGGRETQYF | TGTGCCAGCAGGCCAGGGGGCCGGGAGACCCAGTACTTC
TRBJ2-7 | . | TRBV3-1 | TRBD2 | CASSQGVAGVREQYF | TGTGCCAGCAGCCAAGGAGTAGCGGGGGTTCGCGAGCAGTACTTC
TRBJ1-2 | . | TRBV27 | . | CASSLLGIGGYTF | TGTGCCAGCAGTTTATTGGGGATCGGCGGCTACACCTTC
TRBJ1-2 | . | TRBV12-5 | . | CASAPAVGYGYTF | TGTGCTAGTGCCCCGGCCGTAGGGTATGGCTACACCTTC
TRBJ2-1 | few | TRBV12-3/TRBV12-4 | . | CAIPSDVHNEQFF | TGTGCGATCCCGTCGGACGTTCACAATGAGCAGTTCTTC
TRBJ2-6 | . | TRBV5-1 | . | CASSLASNSGANVLTF | TGCGCCAGCAGCTTGGCAAGTAACTCTGGGGCCAACGTCCTGACTTTC
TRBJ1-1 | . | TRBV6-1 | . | CASSDDGSNTEAFF | TGTGCCAGCAGTGATGACGGTTCGAACACTGAAGCTTTCTTT
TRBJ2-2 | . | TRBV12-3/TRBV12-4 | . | CASSLLYGGSPNTGELFF | TGTGCCAGCAGTTTATTGTACGGTGGCTCACCGAACACCGGGGAGCTGTTTTTT
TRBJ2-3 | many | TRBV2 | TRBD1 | CASTLDRGTDTQYF | TGTGCCAGCACCCTGGACAGGGGAACAGATACGCAGTATTTT
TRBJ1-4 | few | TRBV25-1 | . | CASSEYGPLAEKLFF | TGTGCCAGCAGTGAATATGGGCCCCTTGCTGAAAAACTGTTTTTT
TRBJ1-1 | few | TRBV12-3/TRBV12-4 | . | CASSFSHMNTEAFF | TGTGCCAGCAGTTTCAGTCACATGAACACTGAAGCTTTCTTT
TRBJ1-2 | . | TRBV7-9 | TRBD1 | CASSWRQGGSYGYTF | TGTGCCAGCAGCTGGAGACAGGGAGGGTCCTATGGCTACACCTTC
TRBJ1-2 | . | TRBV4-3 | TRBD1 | CASSQVRDSGYTF | TGCGCCAGCAGCCAAGTCAGGGACAGCGGCTACACCTTC
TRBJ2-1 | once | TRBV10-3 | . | CAISESNDNEQFF | TGTGCCATCAGTGAGTCCAATGACAATGAGCAGTTCTTC
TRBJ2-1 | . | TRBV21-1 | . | CASSKLTGAHSYNEQFF | TGTGCCAGCAGCAAATTGACAGGGGCCCACTCCTACAATGAGCAGTTCTTC
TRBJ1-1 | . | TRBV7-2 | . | CASSLGGARGNTEAFF | TGTGCCAGCAGCTTGGGGGGCGCCCGGGGGAACACTGAAGCTTTCTTT